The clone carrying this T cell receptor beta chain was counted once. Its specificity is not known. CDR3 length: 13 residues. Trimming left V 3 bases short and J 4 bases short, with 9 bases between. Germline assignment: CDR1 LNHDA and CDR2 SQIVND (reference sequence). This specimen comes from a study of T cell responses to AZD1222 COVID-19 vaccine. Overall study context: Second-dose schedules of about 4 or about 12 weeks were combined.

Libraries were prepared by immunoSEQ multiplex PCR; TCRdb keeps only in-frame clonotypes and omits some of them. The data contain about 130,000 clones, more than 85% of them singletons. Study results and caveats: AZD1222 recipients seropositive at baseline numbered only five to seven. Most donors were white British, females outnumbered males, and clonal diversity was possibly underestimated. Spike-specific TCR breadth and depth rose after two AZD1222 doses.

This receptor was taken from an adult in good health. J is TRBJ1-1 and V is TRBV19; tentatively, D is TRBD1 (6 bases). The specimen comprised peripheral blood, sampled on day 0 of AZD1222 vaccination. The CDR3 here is CASSITGSTEAFF. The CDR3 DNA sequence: TGTGCCAGTAGTATCACAGGGAGCACTGAAGCTTTCTTT.